The present entry profiles one T cell receptor beta chain with its context. Clinical history reported by participants formed the basis on which cohorts were assigned. Recovery meant two consecutive negative NP/OP PCR tests, professional clearance, or resolved symptoms. CDR3 size: 15 residues. CDR1 is LNHNV, CDR2 YYDKDF, per germline (reference sequence). Trimming stripped 3 bases from V and 1 base from J, with 12 bases between. This sample was included in a study of blood T cell repertoires in COVID-19. Study as a whole: The United States, Italy and Spain supplied acute and convalescent COVID-19 samples.

The authors' processing: Using reference gene primer amplification, nucleated cell counts were estimated. Clones were sequenced by immunoSEQ multiplex PCR, and TCRdb holds only the in-frame ones, with some missing. V, J and clone size reflect that table, while D and trimming were determined from the DNA. The sample yields more than 200,000 clones, around nine tenths seen once. This sequence joins TRBV15 and TRBJ1-1; possibly TRBD1 for D (6 bases). The sample was PBMCs or T cells enriched from blood (not recorded which). The sequence was obtained from a woman aged 45-60 years who had recovered from COVID-19. This chain's CDR3 is CATSRDPQGNTEAFF. CDR3 DNA sequence: TGTGCCACCAGCAGGGACCCACAGGGGAACACTGAAGCTTTCTTT.